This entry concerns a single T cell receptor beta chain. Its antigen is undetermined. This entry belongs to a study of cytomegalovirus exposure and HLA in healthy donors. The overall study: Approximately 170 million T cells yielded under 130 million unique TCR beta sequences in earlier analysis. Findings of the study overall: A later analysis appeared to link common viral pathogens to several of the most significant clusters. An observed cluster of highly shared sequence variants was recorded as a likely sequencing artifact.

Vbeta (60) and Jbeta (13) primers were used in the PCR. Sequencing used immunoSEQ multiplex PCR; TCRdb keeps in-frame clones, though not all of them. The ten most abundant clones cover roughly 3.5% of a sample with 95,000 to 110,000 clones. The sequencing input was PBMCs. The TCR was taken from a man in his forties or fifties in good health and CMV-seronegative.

The CDR3 loop is CASSTDRGGQPQHF. In DNA form, the CDR3 reads TGTGCCAGCAGTACCGACAGGGGTGGTCAGCCCCAGCATTTT. The chain couples TRBV6-5 to TRBJ1-5; 8 bases map to TRBD1. The junction had 6 bases not matched to a gene; V was cut back by 5 bases and J by 6 bases. Germline CDR1 is MNHEY and CDR2 is SVGAGI. The CDR3 extends over 14 amino acids.